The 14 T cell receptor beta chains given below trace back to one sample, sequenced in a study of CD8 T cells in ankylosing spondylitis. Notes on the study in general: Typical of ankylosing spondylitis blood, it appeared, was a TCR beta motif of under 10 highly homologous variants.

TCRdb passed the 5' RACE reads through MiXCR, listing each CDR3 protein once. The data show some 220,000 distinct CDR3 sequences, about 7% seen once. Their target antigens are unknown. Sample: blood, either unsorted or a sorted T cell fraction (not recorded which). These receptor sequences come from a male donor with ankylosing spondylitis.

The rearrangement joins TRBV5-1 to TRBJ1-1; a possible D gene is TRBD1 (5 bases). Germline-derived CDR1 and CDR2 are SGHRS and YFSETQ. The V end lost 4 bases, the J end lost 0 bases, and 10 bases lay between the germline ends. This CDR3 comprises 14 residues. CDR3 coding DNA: TGCGCCAGCAGCACAGGACCTATGAACACTGAAGCTTTCTTT. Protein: CASSTGPMNTEAFF.

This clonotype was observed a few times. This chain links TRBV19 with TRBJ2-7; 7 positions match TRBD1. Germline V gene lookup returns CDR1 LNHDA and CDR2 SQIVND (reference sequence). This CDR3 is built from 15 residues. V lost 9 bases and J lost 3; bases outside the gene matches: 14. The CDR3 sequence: CASKMGQGEFYEQYF. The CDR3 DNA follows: TGTGCCAGCAAAATGGGCCAGGGGGAATTCTACGAGCAGTACTTC.

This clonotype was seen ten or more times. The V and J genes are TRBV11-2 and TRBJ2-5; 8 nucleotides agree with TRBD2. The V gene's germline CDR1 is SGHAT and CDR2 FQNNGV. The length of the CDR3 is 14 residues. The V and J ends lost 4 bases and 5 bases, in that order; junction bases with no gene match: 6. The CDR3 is CASSSRLALETQYF. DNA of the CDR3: TGTGCCAGCAGCTCACGACTAGCGCTGGAGACCCAGTACTTC.

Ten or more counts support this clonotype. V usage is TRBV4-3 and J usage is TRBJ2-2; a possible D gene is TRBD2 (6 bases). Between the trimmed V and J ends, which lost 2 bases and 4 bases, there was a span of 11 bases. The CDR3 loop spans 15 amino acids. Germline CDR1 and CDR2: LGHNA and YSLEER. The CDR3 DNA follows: TGCGCCAGCAGCCAACCCCCGCGGGGCACCGGGGAGCTGTTTTTT. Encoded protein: CASSQPPRGTGELFF.

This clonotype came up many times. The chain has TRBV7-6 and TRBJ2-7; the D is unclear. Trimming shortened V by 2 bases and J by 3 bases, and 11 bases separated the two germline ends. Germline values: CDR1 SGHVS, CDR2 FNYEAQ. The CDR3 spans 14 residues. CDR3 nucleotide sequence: TGTGCCAGCAGCTTAACCCCGACCTTCTACGAGCAGTACTTC. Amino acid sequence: CASSLTPTFYEQYF.

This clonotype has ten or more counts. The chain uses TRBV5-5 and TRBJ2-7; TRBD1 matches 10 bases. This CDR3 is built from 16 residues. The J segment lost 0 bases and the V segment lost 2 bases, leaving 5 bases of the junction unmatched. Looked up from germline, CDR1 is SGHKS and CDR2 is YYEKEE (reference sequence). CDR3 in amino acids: CASSFGQGGSSYEQYF. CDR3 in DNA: TGTGCCAGCAGCTTCGGACAGGGGGGGAGCTCCTACGAGCAGTACTTC.

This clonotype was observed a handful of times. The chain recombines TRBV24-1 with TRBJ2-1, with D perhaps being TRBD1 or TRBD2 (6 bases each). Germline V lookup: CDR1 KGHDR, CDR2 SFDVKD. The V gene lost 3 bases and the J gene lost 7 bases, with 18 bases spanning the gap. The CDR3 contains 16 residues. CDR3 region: CATSDAGWGRGNEQFF. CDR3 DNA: TGTGCCACCAGTGATGCGGGGTGGGGCAGGGGTAATGAGCAGTTCTTC.

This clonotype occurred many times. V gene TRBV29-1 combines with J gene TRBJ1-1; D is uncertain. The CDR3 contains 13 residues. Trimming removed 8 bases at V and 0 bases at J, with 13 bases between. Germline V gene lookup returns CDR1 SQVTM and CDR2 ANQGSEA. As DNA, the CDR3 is TGCAGCCCCGGCGAGGTATTGAACACTGAAGCTTTCTTT. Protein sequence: CSPGEVLNTEAFF.

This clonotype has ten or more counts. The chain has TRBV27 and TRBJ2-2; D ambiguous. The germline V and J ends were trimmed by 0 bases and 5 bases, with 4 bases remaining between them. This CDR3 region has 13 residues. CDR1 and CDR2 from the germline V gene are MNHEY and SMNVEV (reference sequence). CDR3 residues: CASSLSMTGELFF. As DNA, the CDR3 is TGTGCCAGCAGTTTATCCATGACCGGGGAGCTGTTTTTT.

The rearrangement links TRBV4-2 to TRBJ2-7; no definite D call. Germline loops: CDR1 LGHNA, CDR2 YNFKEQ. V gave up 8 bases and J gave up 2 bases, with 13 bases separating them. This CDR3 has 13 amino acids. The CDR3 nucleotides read TGTGCCAGCGGAGTCGCTAATCCCTACGAGCAGTACTTC. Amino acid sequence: CASGVANPYEQYF.

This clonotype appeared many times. This chain's CDR3 is CASSLTTISQGAFF. Written as DNA, the CDR3 is TGTGCCAGCAGCTTAACGACCATCTCCCAAGGAGCTTTCTTT. The chain has TRBV7-6 and TRBJ1-1; D ambiguous. V dropped 2 bases and J dropped 10 bases, with 17 bases sitting between them. Germline V gene lookup returns CDR1 SGHVS and CDR2 FNYEAQ. This CDR3 has 14 residues.

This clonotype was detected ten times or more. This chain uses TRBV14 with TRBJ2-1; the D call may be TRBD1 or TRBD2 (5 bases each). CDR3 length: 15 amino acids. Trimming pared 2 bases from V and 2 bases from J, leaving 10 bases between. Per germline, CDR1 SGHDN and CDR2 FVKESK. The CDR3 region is CASSQTGTTYNEQFF. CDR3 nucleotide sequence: TGTGCCAGCAGCCAAACCGGGACGACCTACAATGAGCAGTTCTTC.

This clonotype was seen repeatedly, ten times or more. The CDR3 DNA follows: TGCGCCAGCAGCTACGCGGTAAGGAGCACAGATACGCAGTATTTT. It encodes CASSYAVRSTDTQYF. The chain employs TRBV5-1 and TRBJ2-3; D ambiguous. The CDR3 is 15 amino acids. In germline, CDR1 is SGHRS, CDR2 YFSETQ. V lost 3 bases and J 0 bases, leaving 11 bases between the germline ends.

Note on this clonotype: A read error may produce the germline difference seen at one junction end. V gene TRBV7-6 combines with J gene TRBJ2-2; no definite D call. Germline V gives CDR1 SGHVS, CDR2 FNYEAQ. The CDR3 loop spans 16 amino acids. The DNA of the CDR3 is TGTGCCAGCAGCTTAGTAGAGCGACGGAGCACCGAGGAGCTGTTTTTT. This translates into CASSLVERRSTEELFF.